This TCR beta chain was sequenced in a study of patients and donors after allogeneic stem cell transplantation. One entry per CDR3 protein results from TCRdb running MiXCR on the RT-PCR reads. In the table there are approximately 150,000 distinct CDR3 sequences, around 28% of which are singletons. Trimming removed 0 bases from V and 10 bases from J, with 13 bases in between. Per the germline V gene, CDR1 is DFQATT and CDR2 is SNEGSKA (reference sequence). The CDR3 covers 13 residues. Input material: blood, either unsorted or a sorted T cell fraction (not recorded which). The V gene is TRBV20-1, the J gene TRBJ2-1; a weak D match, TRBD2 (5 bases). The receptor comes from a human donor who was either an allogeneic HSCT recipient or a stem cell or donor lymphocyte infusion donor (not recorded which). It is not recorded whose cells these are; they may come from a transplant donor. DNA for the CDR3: TGCAGTGCTAGAGATGGGCTAGCCGGAGAGCAGTTCTTC. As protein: CSARDGLAGEQFF.